This T cell receptor beta chain derives from a study of OX40 agonist ivuxolimab in advanced cancers. In the study overall: A male proportion of over 75% was recorded, with mean age roughly 60 years and range about 20 to 79.

Systemic immunosuppression or autoimmune disease history was grounds to exclude patients. Produced via immunoSEQ multiplex PCR; TCRdb's table is partial and in-frame only. This sample has fewer than 90,000 clones, with about 88% found just once. The sequencing here drew on CD4+ or CD8+ T cells sorted from blood, taken in a trial of the OX40 agonist ivuxolimab. This sequence was found in an adult with an advanced solid tumor such as melanoma, head and neck, liver or kidney cancer.

CDR3 protein: CASSLKYTEAFF. The DNA of the CDR3 is TGTGCCAGCAGCTTAAAGTACACTGAAGCTTTCTTT. The V gene is TRBV7-2, the J gene TRBJ1-1; D is ambiguous. The CDR3 runs to 12 residues. Deletions cut 2 bases from V and 3 bases from J, with 4 bases between. Germline V gene sequence: CDR1 SGHTA, CDR2 FQGNSA.